This TCR beta chain originates from a study of blood T cell repertoires in COVID-19. Study-wide background: Some COVID-19 samples were acute and others convalescent; all came from the United States, Italy and Spain.

Participants had their cohort set by participant-reported clinical history. Sequencing used immunoSEQ multiplex PCR; TCRdb keeps in-frame clones, though not all of them. The data contain 200,000 to 250,000 clones, 85% of them singletons. V dropped 7 bases and J dropped 3; count of bases not matched to a gene: 13. Per germline, CDR1 SQVTM and CDR2 ANQGSEA. The CDR3 extends over 15 amino acids. V gene TRBV29-1 combines with J gene TRBJ2-5, with 8 bases that match TRBD1. What was sequenced was PBMCs or T cells enriched from blood (not recorded which). This TCR came from a man aged 40-49 years who had recovered from COVID-19. This CDR3 reads CSGAGTGLYEETQYF. For the CDR3, the DNA is TGCAGCGGGGCCGGGACAGGTCTATACGAAGAGACCCAGTACTTC.